This T cell receptor beta chain was obtained from a study of T cell responses to AZD1222 COVID-19 vaccine. Generated by immunoSEQ multiplex PCR, the TCRdb table keeps only in-frame clones and is missing some. This sample has some 95,000 clones, with 70% to 90% found just once. The length of the CDR3 is 14 residues. V dropped 4 bases and J dropped 0 bases, with 9 bases sitting between them. The germline V gene has CDR1 SGHRS and CDR2 YFSETQ. The material was peripheral blood, obtained on day 0 of AZD1222 vaccination. This clonotype was obtained from an adult in good health. The rearrangement joins TRBV5-1 to TRBJ2-3; D is ambiguous. In nucleotides, the CDR3 is TGCGCCAGCAGCCTGCTTGATAGCACAGATACGCAGTATTTT. Amino acid sequence: CASSLLDSTDTQYF.